This entry describes one TCR beta chain. Its antigen is not identified. These data come from a study of T cell responses to AZD1222 COVID-19 vaccine. Across the whole study: Second doses at about 4 or about 12 weeks were pooled.

Assay used: immunoSEQ multiplex PCR; TCRdb lists only in-frame clones, some missing. The table records about 110,000 clones, more than 85% of them present only once. Study-wide results and limits: Nearly half of spike-specific TCRs reportedly target variant regions that are unmutated in the B.1.351 and B.1.1.7 variants. It was only a handful of AZD1222 recipients who were seropositive at baseline. Possibly, clonal diversity was underestimated; donors were largely white British and included more females.

This CDR3 has 14 residues. The V gene lost 4 bases and the J gene lost 0 bases, with 11 bases spanning the gap. Germline V gene data show CDR1 as SGDLS and CDR2 as YYNGEE. The V call is TRBV9, the J call TRBJ2-7; D is undetermined. This sample comprised peripheral blood, obtained on day 0 of AZD1222 vaccination. The source of this sequence is an adult in good health. CDR3 in DNA: TGTGCCAGCAGCCCTTCGACGGGCTCCTACGAGCAGTACTTC. It translates to CASSPSTGSYEQYF.